Given below is one T cell receptor beta chain in context. Under the authors' procedure: Estimation of nucleated cell counts relied on the amplification of reference gene primers. TCRdb's table, derived via immunoSEQ multiplex PCR, lists solely in-frame clones and lacks some. V and J calls and clone size come straight from that table; D and trimming were deduced from the DNA. The sample holds fewer than 250,000 clones, around 80% seen once. This sample stems from a study of blood T cell repertoires in COVID-19. CDR1 and CDR2 (germline): SGHRS, YFSETQ. The ends lost 7 bases at V and 5 bases at J; junction bases unmatched: 9. This CDR3 spans 13 amino acids.

The sample consisted of peripheral blood. The clonotype comes from an older woman with COVID-19, enrolled during active disease. The genes are TRBV5-1 and TRBJ2-7, with TRBD2 matching 7 bases. The CDR3 DNA follows: TGCGCCAGCTTTAGGGACCGGGGGGACGAGCAGTACTTC. Translating it yields CASFRDRGDEQYF.